These T cell receptor beta chains were read from a single sample in a study of shared clonotypes between healthy human individuals. The repertoire was sequenced with immunoSEQ multiplex PCR; TCRdb's copy has only in-frame clones and lacks some. The sample contains about 690,000 clones, 80% to 95% of which appear only once. Sequenced: memory CD8+ T cells from PBMCs. These receptors all stem from a man between 18 and 29 years old in good health. Some clones in this sample may be carry-over from other donors' samples. Both conserved end residues are part of each CDR3. A D gene is named only where the DNA matches it firmly. Size values are once, few and many counts, or a class for expanded clones, and some rows have none.

CAWAMGSGEQYF	TGTGCCTGGGCGATGGGCTCTGGCGAGCAGTACTTC	TRBV30	.	TRBJ2-7	.
CASSLLYWGRDTEAFF	TGCGCCAGCAGCTTGTTATATTGGGGGAGGGACACTGAAGCTTTCTTT	TRBV5-1	.	TRBJ1-1	.
CASSAPGTPRTQYF	TGTGCCAGCAGCGCCCCCGGGACCCCGAGGACCCAGTACTTC	TRBV9	.	TRBJ2-5	.
CASSLEPATYNEQFF	TGTGCCAGCAGCTTAGAACCGGCGACATACAATGAGCAGTTCTTC	TRBV11-2	.	TRBJ2-1	.
CASSEVREWTEAFF	TGTGCCAGCAGTGAAGTGAGGGAGTGGACTGAAGCTTTCTTT	TRBV6-1	.	TRBJ1-1	.
CASNKYRNQPQHF	TGTGCCAGCAACAAATACAGGAATCAGCCCCAGCATTTT	TRBV28	.	TRBJ1-5	.
CASSLNTGGPTEQYF	TGTGCCAGCAGTTTAAATACGGGAGGGCCGACCGAGCAGTACTTC	TRBV27	TRBD2	TRBJ2-7	.
CASSRHSDTQYF	TGTGCCAGCAGCCGACATTCAGATACGCAGTATTTT	TRBV28	.	TRBJ2-3	once
CSVVCGTTEAFF	TGCAGCGTTGTGTGTGGGACCACTGAAGCTTTCTTT	TRBV29-1	.	TRBJ1-1	.
CASSSGRLQPQHF	TGTGCCAGCAGTTCGGGACGACTTCAGCCCCAGCATTTT	TRBV27	.	TRBJ1-5	few
CASNYYEQYF	TGCGCCAGCAATTACTACGAGCAGTACTTC	TRBV10-2	.	TRBJ2-7	.
CASTPKDTQYF	TGTGCCAGCACTCCCAAGGATACGCAGTATTTT	TRBV7-9	.	TRBJ2-3	.
CASSNGPNGRSLAKNIQYF	TGTGCCAGCAGCAACGGACCTAACGGACGGTCCTTAGCCAAAAACATTCAGTACTTC	TRBV11-1	.	TRBJ2-4	.
CASSSLPAQSGNTIYF	TGTGCCAGCAGCTCCCTTCCGGCGCAATCTGGAAACACCATATATTTT	TRBV7-9	.	TRBJ1-3	.
CAPRGQYF	TGCGCCCCCCGTGGGCAGTACTTC	TRBV10-1	.	TRBJ2-7	once
CATSIQTVKGVLSDEQFF	TGTGCCACCAGCATCCAAACCGTGAAGGGGGTGTTGAGCGATGAGCAGTTCTTC	TRBV15	.	TRBJ2-1	.
CASSLGLYNEQFF	TGTGCCAGCAGCCTAGGACTCTACAATGAGCAGTTCTTC	TRBV7-3	.	TRBJ2-1	.
CASSVGTGGGVGYTF	TGTGCCAGCAGCGTAGGAACGGGAGGGGGCGTAGGCTACACCTTC	TRBV9	TRBD1	TRBJ1-2	.
CASSIAGAGGYEQYF	TGTGCCAGTAGTATAGCGGGGGCAGGGGGCTACGAGCAGTACTTC	TRBV19	.	TRBJ2-7	.
CASSLALADYEQYF	TGCGCCAGCAGCTTGGCCCTAGCCGACTACGAGCAGTACTTC	TRBV5-1	.	TRBJ2-7	.
CASSFWEGIETEAFF	TGTGCCAGCAGCTTCTGGGAAGGGATTGAGACTGAAGCTTTCTTT	TRBV11-2	.	TRBJ1-1	.
CASSVGTPDTQYF	TGTGCCAGCAGCGTAGGAACCCCAGATACGCAGTATTTT	TRBV9	.	TRBJ2-3	few
CASSIGLAGTDTQYF	TGTGCCAGTAGTATCGGGCTAGCGGGCACAGATACGCAGTATTTT	TRBV19	TRBD2	TRBJ2-3	.
CATQKREGPGEQFF	TGTGCCACTCAAAAGCGGGAGGGGCCAGGTGAGCAGTTCTTC	TRBV25-1	TRBD2	TRBJ2-1	.
CASSHRDRPSYEQYF	TGTGCCAGCAGCCACCGGGACAGGCCTTCCTACGAGCAGTACTTC	TRBV5-4	TRBD1	TRBJ2-7	.
CASSLGANYEQYF	TGTGCCAGCAGCTTGGGGGCCAACTACGAGCAGTACTTC	TRBV5-6	.	TRBJ2-7	.
CASSLGGTSYEQYF	TGTGCCAGCAGCTTAGGAGGGACCTCCTACGAGCAGTACTTC	TRBV7-9	.	TRBJ2-7	.
CSAANGAGTNTDTQYF	TGCAGCGCCGCAAACGGGGCAGGCACAAACACAGATACGCAGTATTTT	TRBV29-1	.	TRBJ2-3	.
CASSPSTARPDTQYF	TGTGCCAGCAGCCCTTCTACTGCCCGGCCAGATACGCAGTATTTT	TRBV7-9	.	TRBJ2-3	.
CASSSGLAGAYEQYF	TGTGCCAGCAGTTCCGGACTAGCGGGAGCCTACGAGCAGTACTTC	TRBV6-1	TRBD2	TRBJ2-7	.
CASSPDTNEQFF	TGTGCCAGCAGCCCTGACACTAATGAGCAGTTCTTC	TRBV11-2	.	TRBJ2-1	once
CASSADIPYEQYF	TGTGCCAGCAGTGCGGACATCCCCTACGAGCAGTACTTC	TRBV28	.	TRBJ2-7	.
CASSQVTSGSLYEQYF	TGCGCCAGCAGCCAAGTGACTAGCGGGAGTCTCTACGAGCAGTACTTC	TRBV4-1	TRBD2	TRBJ2-7	.
CAWSGRGGSYEQYF	TGTGCCTGGAGTGGCAGGGGGGGATCCTACGAGCAGTACTTC	TRBV30	.	TRBJ2-7	.
CASSLGGPIEAQYF	TGTGCCAGCAGTTTAGGCGGCCCAATCGAGGCCCAGTACTTC	TRBV27	.	TRBJ2-5	once
CASSPTRDSYEQYF	TGTGCCAGCAGCCCTACTCGGGACTCCTACGAGCAGTACTTC	TRBV11-2	.	TRBJ2-7	once
CASSVGQGGEQFF	TGTGCCAGCAGCGTAGGACAGGGCGGTGAGCAGTTCTTC	TRBV9	TRBD1	TRBJ2-1	.
CSLTGTSYNEQFF	TGCAGCCTTACCGGGACTAGTTACAATGAGCAGTTCTTC	TRBV29-1	TRBD2	TRBJ2-1	.
CASSQDRAETQYF	TGCGCCAGCAGCCAAGATCGCGCAGAGACCCAGTACTTC	TRBV4-3	.	TRBJ2-5	once
CASSDGVVSTDTQYF	TGTGCCAGCAGTGATGGCGTTGTGAGCACAGATACGCAGTATTTT	TRBV25-1	.	TRBJ2-3	.
CASSLLGGGDHEQFF	TGTGCCAGCAGTTTATTGGGGGGAGGGGACCATGAGCAGTTCTTC	TRBV27	TRBD2	TRBJ2-1	.
CATSLQGSSGGSSYEQYF	TGTGCCACCTCCCTACAGGGCTCTAGCGGAGGGTCCTCCTACGAGCAGTACTTC	TRBV27	.	TRBJ2-7	.
CASSQAPSYEQYF	TGCGCCAGCAGCCAGGCCCCATCCTACGAGCAGTACTTC	TRBV4-3	.	TRBJ2-7	once
CAWFGVSANTEAFF	TGTGCCTGGTTTGGGGTTTCCGCGAACACTGAAGCTTTCTTT	TRBV30	.	TRBJ1-1	few
CASSASTRNNEQFF	TGTGCCAGCAGTGCCTCGACTAGGAACAATGAGCAGTTCTTC	TRBV28	.	TRBJ2-1	.
CASSGPTGPGNGYTF	TGTGCCAGCAGCGGACCAACAGGGCCAGGGAATGGCTACACCTTC	TRBV9	.	TRBJ1-2	.
CASSGQRPSYNEQFF	TGTGCCAGCAGTGGGCAGCGGCCCTCCTACAATGAGCAGTTCTTC	TRBV2	.	TRBJ2-1	.
CASSPQGTSNEQFF	TGTGCCAGCAGCCCCCAGGGGACTAGCAATGAGCAGTTCTTC	TRBV13	TRBD2	TRBJ2-1	.
CASSLLNEQFF	TGTGCCAGCAGTTTACTTAATGAGCAGTTCTTC	TRBV28	.	TRBJ2-1	.
CASSFLRNEKLFF	TGTGCCAGCAGCTTCTTACGTAATGAAAAACTGTTTTTT	TRBV5-8	.	TRBJ1-4	once
CASSYAYLAYEQYF	TGTGCCAGCAGTTACGCCTATCTAGCCTACGAGCAGTACTTC	TRBV6-5	.	TRBJ2-7	.
CATSRERSGRGPYGYTF	TGTGCCACCAGCAGAGAAAGGTCGGGCAGGGGCCCCTATGGCTACACCTTC	TRBV15	.	TRBJ1-2	.
CASSIDRGEQYF	TGTGCCAGTAGTATCGACAGGGGCGAGCAGTACTTC	TRBV19	TRBD1	TRBJ2-7	.
CASSWTSGSYEQYF	TGTGCCAGCAGCTGGACTAGCGGGAGTTACGAGCAGTACTTC	TRBV5-5	TRBD2	TRBJ2-7	.